The clone carrying this T cell receptor beta chain was detected many times. Its antigen is currently unknown. The source of the sample is a study of T cells after yellow fever vaccination. The wider study: The fractions with low cell numbers were processed using SMART-Seq v4 Ultra Low Input. General study findings and limits: FACS-sorted repertoires might harbor abundant contaminating clonotypes from the bulk population.

TCRdb fed the 5' RACE reads into MiXCR, producing one record per CDR3 protein. Of 340,000 or so distinct CDR3 sequences in the sample, 9.5% to 15% were seen once. V was pared by 0 bases and J by 6 bases, with 9 bases between. This CDR3 contains 14 residues. Looked up from germline, CDR1 is SGDLS and CDR2 is YYNGEE. This clonotype originated in a man between 18 and 35 years old who received the YFV17D yellow fever vaccine. Specimen: CD4+ T cells sorted from PBMCs, collected 15 days after the yellow fever booster vaccination. The V call is TRBV9, the J call TRBJ2-2; unclear D gene. The CDR3 spells CASSVVSYSGELFF. DNA of the CDR3: TGTGCCAGCAGCGTAGTTAGTTATTCCGGGGAGCTGTTTTTT.